A single sample is the source of the 9 T cell receptor beta chains below, sequenced in a study of shared clonotypes between healthy human individuals. Profiling relied on immunoSEQ multiplex PCR, and the TCRdb table lists in-frame clones only, not all of them. The sample lists more than 1.2 million clones; 98% to 99% were seen once. The specimen was naive CD4+ T cells sorted from blood. Subset defined: CD45RA+ positively selected. These receptors all come from a man aged 30 to 45 in good health.

The CDR3 spells CASSYGLGDKPYEQYF. The CDR3 nucleotides read TGTGCCAGCAGTTATGGGTTGGGGGACAAACCCTACGAGCAGTACTTC. V gene TRBV6-5 combines with J gene TRBJ2-7, with D possibly TRBD1 on 6 matching bases. Trimming shortened V by 3 bases and J by 2 bases, and 17 bases separated the two germline ends. The CDR3 is 16 amino acids. Per the germline V gene, CDR1 is MNHEY and CDR2 is SVGAGI.

The V call is TRBV4-2, the J call TRBJ2-1; D is ambiguous. Trimming took off 0 bases at V and 15 bases at J, with 18 bases between the two ends. CDR1 and CDR2 (germline): LGHNA, YNFKEQ. The CDR3 contains 14 residues. The CDR3 loop reads CASSQDDITVPRFF. CDR3 in DNA: TGTGCCAGCAGCCAAGATGACATCACGGTTCCCCGGTTCTTC.

V and J are TRBV7-2 and TRBJ1-4; no definite D call. The germline V and J ends were trimmed by 3 bases and 8 bases, with 10 bases remaining between them. CDR3 length: 13 amino acids. CDR1 is SGHTA, CDR2 FQGNSA, per germline. DNA of the CDR3: TGTGCCAGCAGCTTTAGGGTTTCCGAAAAACTGTTTTTT. Translated, it gives CASSFRVSEKLFF.

The chain joins TRBV4-1 to TRBJ2-7; TRBD2 matches at 8 bases. There are 17 residues in the CDR3. Germline CDR1 and CDR2: MGHRA and YSYEKL. V dropped 0 bases and J dropped 0; count of bases not matched to a gene: 7. Here the CDR3 DNA reads TGCGCCAGCAGCCAAGATAATGCACTAGCGGCCTCCTACGAGCAGTACTTC. The encoded protein is CASSQDNALAASYEQYF.

This rearrangement joins TRBV7-8 to TRBJ1-2; D is undetermined. The V gene's germline CDR1 is SGHVS and CDR2 FQNEAQ. Deletions cut 2 bases from V and 4 bases from J, with 11 bases between. CDR3 size: 14 residues. The CDR3 sequence: CASSLLAGTYGYTF. CDR3 sequence (DNA): TGTGCCAGCAGCTTACTGGCAGGTACCTATGGCTACACCTTC.

V gene TRBV14 combines with J gene TRBJ1-5; D may be TRBD1 (6 bases). Germline V gene data show CDR1 as SGHDN and CDR2 as FVKESK. There are 16 residues in the CDR3. V lost 2 bases and J 6 bases, leaving 17 bases between the germline ends. In DNA form, the CDR3 reads TGTGCCAGCAGCCAAAGCAGCGGGGGCGAACGTCAGCCCCAGCATTTT. It codes for CASSQSSGGERQPQHF. The complete variable domain, with remaining parts taken from reference TRBV14 and TRBJ1-5, reads EAGVTQFPSHSVIEKGQTVTLRCDPISGHDNLYWYRRVMGKEIKFLLHFVKESKQDESGMPNNRFLAERTGGTYSTLKVQPAELEDSGVYFCASSQSSGGERQPQHFGDGTRLSIL.

The chain joins TRBV7-2 to TRBJ2-4; no clear D. The CDR3 length is 14 residues. Trimming took off 7 bases at V and 0 bases at J, with 10 bases between the two ends. Germline CDR1 is SGHTA and CDR2 is FQGNSA. The CDR3 nucleotides are TGTGCCAGCACCATAACAGCAGCCAAAAACATTCAGTACTTC. Amino acids: CASTITAAKNIQYF.

The gene calls are TRBV14 and TRBJ2-1; D unresolved. V lost 3 bases and J 9 bases, leaving 12 bases between the germline ends. The germline V gene has CDR1 SGHDN and CDR2 FVKESK. This CDR3 is built from 13 residues. The CDR3 DNA is TGTGCCAGCAGCCATGATCTATCTGGTGAGCAGTTCTTC. This translates into CASSHDLSGEQFF.

V and J are TRBV19 and TRBJ1-2, with TRBD1 identical over 8 bases. Germline CDR1 LNHDA, CDR2 SQIVND (reference sequence). Unmatched junction bases numbered 12, after V lost 6 bases and J lost 3 bases. The CDR3 length is 16 residues. The CDR3 sequence: CASSQGQGWLDYGYTF. CDR3 bases: TGTGCCAGTAGCCAAGGACAGGGCTGGTTGGACTATGGCTACACCTTC.